Listed below are T cell receptor beta chains from one sample, sequenced in a study of blood T cell repertoires in COVID-19. TCRdb's table, derived via immunoSEQ multiplex PCR, lists solely in-frame clones and lacks some. Among around 100,000 clones listed, roughly 88% were seen once. Source material: peripheral blood. The receptors derive from an elderly man with acute or convalescent COVID-19. Both conserved end residues are part of each CDR3. A D gene is named only where the DNA matches it firmly. A row's size may be missing; if present it is once, few, many or a size class.

clone size	D gene	V gene	J gene	CDR3 DNA	CDR3 protein
.	.	TRBV2	TRBJ1-6	TGTGCCAGCAGTGAAGGGGCAGGGCACAATTCACCCCTCCACTTT	CASSEGAGHNSPLHF
.	.	TRBV5-1	TRBJ2-7	TGCGCCAGCAGCGGAGCCGGGACTTCTCGCTACGAGCAGTACTTC	CASSGAGTSRYEQYF
.	.	TRBV11-1	TRBJ1-4	TGTGCCAGCAGCAAGGAGGGTGCAACTAATGAAAAACTGTTTTTT	CASSKEGATNEKLFF
.	.	TRBV4-2	TRBJ2-5	TGTGCCAGCAGCCAAGACGGTAGCCCCAGCACGACCCAGTACTTC	CASSQDGSPSTTQYF
once	.	TRBV2	TRBJ1-2	TGTGCCAGCAGTGAGGGGGCCAACTATGGCTACACCTTC	CASSEGANYGYTF
.	.	TRBV2	TRBJ1-5	TGTGCCAGCAGTGCAGAAGTGGGCAATCAGCCCCAGCATTTT	CASSAEVGNQPQHF
.	.	TRBV6-6	TRBJ1-1	TGTGCCAGCAGTTACCAAAACACTGAAGCTTTCTTT	CASSYQNTEAFF
.	.	TRBV11-2	TRBJ2-1	TGTGCCAGCAGCTTAGACCAGATAAGGCAGTTCTTC	CASSLDQIRQFF
.	TRBD1	TRBV5-1	TRBJ2-7	TGCGCCAGCAGCTCCCGGGACAGGGCCCTACTTTTC	CASSSRDRALLF
.	TRBD1	TRBV28	TRBJ1-3	TGTGCCAGCAGTTTTAGGGGGCATAAACGCGCTGGAAACACCATATATTTT	CASSFRGHKRAGNTIYF
.	.	TRBV19	TRBJ1-2	TGTGCCAGTACCCCGAGCCCCTATGGCTACACCTTC	CASTPSPYGYTF
.	TRBD1	TRBV19	TRBJ2-2	TGTGCCAGTACCAGAGGGACAGAGAACACCGGGGAGCTGTTTTTT	CASTRGTENTGELFF
.	.	TRBV6-6	TRBJ2-5	TGTGCCAGCAGGGGGTCGGGCGGGGCCCAAGAGACCCAGTACTTC	CASRGSGGAQETQYF
.	TRBD1	TRBV30	TRBJ2-5	TGTGCCTGGAGTGTACCCCAGGGGGCGGAATACTTC	CAWSVPQGAEYF